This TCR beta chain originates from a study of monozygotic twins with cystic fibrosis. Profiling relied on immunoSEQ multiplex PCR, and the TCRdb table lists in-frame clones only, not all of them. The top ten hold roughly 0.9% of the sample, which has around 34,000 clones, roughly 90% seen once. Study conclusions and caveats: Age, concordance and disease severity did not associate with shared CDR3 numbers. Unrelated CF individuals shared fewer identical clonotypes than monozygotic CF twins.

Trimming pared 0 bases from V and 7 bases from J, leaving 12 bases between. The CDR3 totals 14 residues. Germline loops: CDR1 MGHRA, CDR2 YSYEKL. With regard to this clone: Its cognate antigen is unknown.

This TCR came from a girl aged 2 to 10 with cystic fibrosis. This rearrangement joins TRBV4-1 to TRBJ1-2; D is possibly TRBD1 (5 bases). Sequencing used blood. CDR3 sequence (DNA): TGCGCCAGCAGCCAAGATGCGCCAGGGTTTGGCTACACCTTC. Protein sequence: CASSQDAPGFGYTF.